A few counts support the clone carrying this T cell receptor (beta chain). This entry is derived from a study of T-cell reconstitution after alpha-beta-depleted transplantation in children. CDR1 and CDR2 from the germline V gene are SGHRS and YFSETQ. The V gene end was trimmed by 4 bases and the J gene end by 7 bases; junction bases not matched to a gene: 15. This CDR3 is built from 16 residues. A TCRbeta library incorporating unique molecular identifiers was prepared. In TCRdb, the PCR reads were re-called with MiXCR into one record per CDR3 protein. The data hold more than 550,000 distinct CDR3 sequences, with over 9.5% observed a single time.

The rearrangement uses TRBV5-1 and TRBJ2-7, with 9 bases lining up with TRBD1. This receptor was identified in a human donor who donated a stem cell graft to a child with acute myeloid leukemia. Sequenced material: PBMCs from the stem cell graft donor, taken from the stem cell graft. CDR3 nucleotide sequence: TGCGCCAGCAGCCCCTACACCGGGACAGGGATAGTAGAGCAGTACTTC. Encoded protein: CASSPYTGTGIVEQYF.